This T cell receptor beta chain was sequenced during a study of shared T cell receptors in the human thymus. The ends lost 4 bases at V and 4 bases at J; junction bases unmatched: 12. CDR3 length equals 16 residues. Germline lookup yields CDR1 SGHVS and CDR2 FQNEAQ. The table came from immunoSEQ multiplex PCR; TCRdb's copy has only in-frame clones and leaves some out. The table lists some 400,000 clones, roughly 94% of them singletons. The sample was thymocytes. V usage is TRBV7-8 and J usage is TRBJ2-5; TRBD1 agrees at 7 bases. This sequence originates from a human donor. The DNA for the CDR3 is TGTGCCAGCAGCTCGCCGGGACAGCGGCGAGCAGAGACCCAGTACTTC. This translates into CASSSPGQRRAETQYF. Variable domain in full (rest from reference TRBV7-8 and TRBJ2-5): GAGVSQSPRYKVAKRGQDVALRCDPISGHVSLFWYQQALGQGPEFLTYFQNEAQLDKSGLPSDRFFAERPEGSVSTLKIQRTQQEDSAVYLCASSSPGQRRAETQYFGPGTRLLVL.